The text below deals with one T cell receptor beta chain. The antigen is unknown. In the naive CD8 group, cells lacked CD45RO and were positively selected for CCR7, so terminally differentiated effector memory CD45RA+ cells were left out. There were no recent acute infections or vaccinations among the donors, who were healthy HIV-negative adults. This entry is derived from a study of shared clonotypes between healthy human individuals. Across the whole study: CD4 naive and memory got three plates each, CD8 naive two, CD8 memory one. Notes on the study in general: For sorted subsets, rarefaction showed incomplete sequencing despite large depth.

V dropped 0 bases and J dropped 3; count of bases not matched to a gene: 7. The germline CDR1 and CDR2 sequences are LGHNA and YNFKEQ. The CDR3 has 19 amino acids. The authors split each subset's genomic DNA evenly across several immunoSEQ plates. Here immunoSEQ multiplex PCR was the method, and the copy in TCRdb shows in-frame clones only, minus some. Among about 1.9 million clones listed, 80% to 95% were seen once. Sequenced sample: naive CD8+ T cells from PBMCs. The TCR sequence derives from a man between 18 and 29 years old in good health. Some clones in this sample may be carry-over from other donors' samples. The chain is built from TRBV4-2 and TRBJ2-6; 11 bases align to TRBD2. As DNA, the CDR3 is TGTGCCAGCAGCCAAGATGTACTAGCGGGAGTGTTTGGGGCCAACGTCCTGACTTTC. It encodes CASSQDVLAGVFGANVLTF.